These T cell receptor beta chains were read from a single sample in a study of shared T cell receptors in the human thymus. The assay was immunoSEQ multiplex PCR, and TCRdb's table has in-frame clones only and misses some. This table has roughly 700,000 clones, 88% appearing once. The sample was also linked to a second study, of human thymus T cells.

Sequences were obtained from thymocytes. These receptors were taken from a boy under two years old with a congenital heart defect. Each CDR3 is given with its conserved first and last residue. D genes are given only for firm matches. Part of the rows lack a size; the others show once, few, many or a class for expanded clones.

D gene,clone size,J gene,V gene,CDR3 DNA,CDR3 protein
TRBD1,.,TRBJ2-5,TRBV5-1,TGCGCCAGCAGCTTGGGAGGGGGCAGAGAAGAGACCCAGTACTTC,CASSLGGGREETQYF
.,.,TRBJ2-3,TRBV11-3,TGTGCCAGCAGCTTAGTGTCGAGCGGAGCCACAGATACGCAGTATTTT,CASSLVSSGATDTQYF
TRBD1,.,TRBJ1-2,TRBV5-1,TGCGCCAGCAGCACCCGGGACAGGGGGCTCGTACTTGGCTACACCTTC,CASSTRDRGLVLGYTF
.,.,TRBJ1-2,TRBV6-5,TGTGCCAGCAGTCCCCGGGGTGGACGTAACTATGGCTACACCTTC,CASSPRGGRNYGYTF
.,.,TRBJ1-2,TRBV6-5,TGTGCCAGCAGTTACTCGGACCCCTGGGAGGATGGCTACACCTTC,CASSYSDPWEDGYTF
TRBD2,.,TRBJ2-5,TRBV7-7,TGTGCCAGCAGCTCCCTGGCGGGAGACGAGACCCAGTACTTC,CASSSLAGDETQYF
TRBD2,.,TRBJ2-2,TRBV11-1,TGTGCCAGCAGCTCCGACCGAGCACCTAGCGGGAGTAGGTCCGGGGAGCTGTTTTTT,CASSSDRAPSGSRSGELFF
.,few,TRBJ2-7,TRBV15,TGTGCCACCAGCAGAGTTGAGGCTCCCCACCCCACCTACGAGCAGTACTTC,CATSRVEAPHPTYEQYF
TRBD1,.,TRBJ2-7,TRBV6-6,TGTGCCAGCAGCCGACAGGGAGCCGAGCAGTACTTC,CASSRQGAEQYF
.,.,TRBJ2-1,TRBV5-1,TGCGCCAGCAGCGTGCGGGACAGTAGCTCCTACAATGAGCAGTTCTTC,CASSVRDSSSYNEQFF
TRBD2,.,TRBJ2-5,TRBV25-1,TGTGCCAGCAGAGCGGGAGGCCAATCTGGGACCCAGTACTTC,CASRAGGQSGTQYF
.,.,TRBJ2-1,TRBV27,TGTGCCAGCAGTTTCTCGCGGAGCTCCTACAATGAGCAGTTCTTC,CASSFSRSSYNEQFF
TRBD1,.,TRBJ2-7,TRBV4-3,TGCGCCAGCAGCCAAGAGTGGGACAGGGGGTTCCCTCCCTACGAGCAGTACTTC,CASSQEWDRGFPPYEQYF
.,.,TRBJ2-3,TRBV18,TGTGCCAGCTCACCACCTAGCCTGAGGTCAGATACGCAGTATTTT,CASSPPSLRSDTQYF
.,.,TRBJ2-7,TRBV20-1,TGCAGTGCCCGGACAGAATACGAGCAGTACTTC,CSARTEYEQYF
.,.,TRBJ2-1,TRBV4-3,TGCGCCAGCAGCCAAGATCCTCTGGCGGGGGAGCAGTTCTTC,CASSQDPLAGEQFF
.,.,TRBJ1-5,TRBV27,TGTGCCAGCAGTTTATCTAGTCTCAATCAGCCCCAGCATTTT,CASSLSSLNQPQHF
TRBD2,.,TRBJ2-3,TRBV7-8,TGTGCCAGCAGCTTAGGGGGGAGCGGGAGGGACCTCACAGATACGCAGTATTTT,CASSLGGSGRDLTDTQYF
TRBD1,.,TRBJ2-7,TRBV27,TGTGCCAGCAGCCTCGGGACAGGGGACCCCTACGAGCAGTACTTC,CASSLGTGDPYEQYF
.,.,TRBJ1-5,TRBV7-9,TGTGCCAGCAGCCGGACACACAATCAGCCCCAGCATTTT,CASSRTHNQPQHF
.,.,TRBJ2-6,TRBV7-2,TGTGCCAGCAGCTCTTTACTAATACCGAACTCTGGGGCCAACGTCCTGACTTTC,CASSSLLIPNSGANVLTF
.,.,TRBJ2-1,TRBV11-2,TGTGCCAGCACCCCGGCCCTAGCCCGTAGCTCCTACAATGAGCAGTTCTTC,CASTPALARSSYNEQFF
TRBD1,.,TRBJ2-7,TRBV6-1,TGTGCCAGCAGTGTGACCTTAAGGACAGGGGGCGGGGAGCAGTACTTC,CASSVTLRTGGGEQYF
TRBD1,once,TRBJ1-3,TRBV5-8,TGTGCCAGCAGCTTGGGGGCAGGGGGAGTGAACACCATATATTTT,CASSLGAGGVNTIYF
.,.,TRBJ1-4,TRBV30,TGTGCCTGCCTAACAGGGTCTAATGAAAAACTGTTTTTT,CACLTGSNEKLFF
TRBD2,.,TRBJ2-1,TRBV27,TGTGCCAGCAGTCGACTGCGGGGAGGGCCTTACAATGAGCAGTTCTTC,CASSRLRGGPYNEQFF
.,.,TRBJ2-2,TRBV19,TGTGCCAGTAGCCCCCCCGAGGGAGTCGCCGGGCTAGCGTCCAACACCGGGGAGCTGTTTTTT,CASSPPEGVAGLASNTGELFF